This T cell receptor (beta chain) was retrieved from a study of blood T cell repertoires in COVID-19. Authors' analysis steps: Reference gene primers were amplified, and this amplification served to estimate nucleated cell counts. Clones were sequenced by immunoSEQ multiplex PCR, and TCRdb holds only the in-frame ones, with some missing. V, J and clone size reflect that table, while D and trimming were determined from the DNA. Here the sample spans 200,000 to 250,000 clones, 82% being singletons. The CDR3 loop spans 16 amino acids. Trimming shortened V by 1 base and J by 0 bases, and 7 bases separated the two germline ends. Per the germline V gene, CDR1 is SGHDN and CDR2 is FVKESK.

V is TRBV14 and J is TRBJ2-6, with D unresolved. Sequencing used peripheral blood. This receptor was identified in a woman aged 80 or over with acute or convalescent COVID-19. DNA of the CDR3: TGTGCCAGCAGCCAAGGAACAGCCTCTGGGGCCAACGTCCTGACTTTC. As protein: CASSQGTASGANVLTF.